The T cell receptor (beta chain) under discussion was sequenced for a study of CD8+CD57+ T cells in acquired aplastic anemia. Study-wide results and caveats: Statistical testing detected no significant gap in CD8+ Simpson's diversity between patients and controls.

In patients chosen for sequencing, flow cytometry had shown CD8+CD57+ cell expansion. Every patient presented with severe acquired aplastic anemia. Sampling of blood occurred while the patients had still received no therapy. Profiles of TCR beta VDJ and CDR3 were generated from a genomic DNA template. TCRdb reanalysed the reads using MiXCR and keeps one entry per CDR3 protein. In the table there are about 150,000 distinct CDR3 sequences, about 52% of which are singletons. Remarks on this clonotype: The antigen is not known.

The CDR3 contains 15 residues. Unmatched junction bases numbered 3, after V lost 1 base and J lost 3 bases. Germline CDR1 is SNHLY and CDR2 is FYNNEI. This sequence was found in a human donor with aplastic anemia. The chain recombines TRBV2 with TRBJ2-1; 7 nucleotides agree with TRBD1. Sequenced material: sorted CD4+, CD8+, or CD8+CD57+ T cells (not recorded which) from PBMCs. The CDR3 bases are TGTGCCAGCAGTGAAGGAGGGGGCTTCTACAATGAGCAGTTCTTC. It encodes CASSEGGGFYNEQFF.